This note documents a single T cell receptor beta chain sequence. Its antigen is not known. The study reverse transcribed the entire isolated RNA, so it sequenced expressed TCRB transcripts. Generated by immunoSEQ multiplex PCR, the TCRdb table keeps only in-frame clones and is missing some. The sample has approximately 60,000 clones, 50% to 55% seen once. Germline V CDR1 and CDR2: MNHEY, SMNVEV (reference sequence). The CDR3 has 16 amino acids. The trim removed 5 bases at V and 1 base at J, leaving 8 bases unmatched. The data belong to a study of beta chain features in type 1 diabetes. Findings of the study overall: Moderately but significantly shorter TCRB CDR3s were found in Type 1 diabetes patients in all four CD4+ subsets.

The chain recombines TRBV27 with TRBJ2-3; 8 bases line up with TRBD2. The sequencing input was Tregs from blood. This TCR derives from a woman aged 40 to 49 with type 1 diabetes. CDR3 protein: CASSPKRGSRTDTQYF. The CDR3 DNA is TGTGCCAGCAGTCCCAAGCGGGGGTCCCGCACAGATACGCAGTATTTT.